Listed below are T cell receptor beta chains from one sample, sequenced in a study of CD8+CD57+ T cells in acquired aplastic anemia. Each CDR3 protein gets one entry after TCRdb re-called the reads with MiXCR. Among roughly 160,000 distinct CDR3 sequences listed, about three fifths were seen once. Sequenced sample: sorted CD4+, CD8+, or CD8+CD57+ T cells (not recorded which) from PBMCs. All receptors come from a human donor in good health. Each CDR3 is given with its conserved first and last residue. A D gene is named only where the DNA matches it firmly. Clone size is not always given. Where it is, it says once, few, many or a class for expanded clones.

d_call,v_call,j_call,clone_size,cdr3_nt,cdr3_aa
.,TRBV7-2,TRBJ2-3,.,TGTGCCAGCAGCTTAGGGCGGGGGCGCACAGATACGCAGTATTTT,CASSLGRGRTDTQYF
TRBD2,TRBV7-3,TRBJ2-5,.,TGTGCCAGCAGCTTTCCGGGACTAGCGGGAGCAGAGACCCAGTACTTC,CASSFPGLAGAETQYF
TRBD1,TRBV2,TRBJ2-7,.,TGTGCCAGCACCCCACAGGGGCGCTCCTACGAGCAGTACTTC,CASTPQGRSYEQYF
.,TRBV7-6,TRBJ1-6,.,TGTGCCAGCAGCTTAGCGGGGCGGAATTCTAATTCACCCCTCCACTTT,CASSLAGRNSNSPLHF
.,TRBV19,TRBJ1-2,.,TGTGCCAGTAGTGCGAAGGGCTATGGCTACACCTTC,CASSAKGYGYTF
TRBD2,TRBV19,TRBJ2-3,many,TGTGCCAGTAGCAACGGACTAGAAAACACAGATACGCAGTATTTT,CASSNGLENTDTQYF
.,TRBV10-3,TRBJ1-2,.,TGTGCCATCGCAGTCACAGGGAACTATGGCTACACCTTC,CAIAVTGNYGYTF
.,TRBV9,TRBJ1-3,once,TGTGCCAGCAGCTCCACACCGAACTCTGGAAACACCATATATTTT,CASSSTPNSGNTIYF
TRBD1,TRBV9,TRBJ2-1,.,TGTGCCAGCAGCTCCCCTTTGGGCGTGGGGACAGGGGTCAATGAGCAGTTCTTC,CASSSPLGVGTGVNEQFF
.,TRBV19,TRBJ2-7,.,TGTGCCAGTAGTATAGGAACTGGGGGGAGAGGCGAGCAGTACTTC,CASSIGTGGRGEQYF
.,TRBV6-4,TRBJ2-3,.,TGTGCCAGCAGTGAGGGGGGGGCAGACACAGATACGCAGTATTTT,CASSEGGADTDTQYF
.,TRBV4-1,TRBJ2-7,.,TGCGCCAGCAGCCAAGCAGGGGGGGGAATCGAGCAGTACTTC,CASSQAGGGIEQYF
TRBD2,TRBV10-3,TRBJ2-5,.,TGTGCCATCAGTGACTATCGCGGGGGGGTCCAAGAGACCCAGTACTTC,CAISDYRGGVQETQYF
.,TRBV9,TRBJ2-7,many,TGTGCCAGCAGCCCTGGGGGATTATCCTACGAGCAGTACTTC,CASSPGGLSYEQYF
TRBD1,TRBV19,TRBJ2-5,.,TGTGCCAGTAGTATTATGGGACAGGCCCAAGAGACCCAGTACTTC,CASSIMGQAQETQYF
TRBD1,TRBV12-3/TRBV12-4,TRBJ2-1,.,TGTGCCAGCAGTTTAGGGAGTGGGACAGGGGGAATTGGCGAGCAGTTCTTC,CASSLGSGTGGIGEQFF
TRBD1,TRBV10-2,TRBJ2-7,.,TGCGCCAGCAGTGACGGACCCGGGACAGCAGGATACTTC,CASSDGPGTAGYF
.,TRBV15,TRBJ2-3,.,TGTGCCAGCAGCTTAGTCAGGGCTGATACGCAGTATTTT,CASSLVRADTQYF
.,TRBV2,TRBJ2-7,many,TGTGCCAGCAGTCCGGGACTCGCGGACGAGCAGTACTTC,CASSPGLADEQYF
TRBD1,TRBV24-1,TRBJ2-3,.,TGTGCCACCAGTGATTTAGAGACAGGGGAAACAGATACGCAGTATTTT,CATSDLETGETDTQYF
TRBD2,TRBV6-5,TRBJ2-3,.,TGTGCCAGCAGTGGGACTAGCGGGAGCTCAGATACGCAGTATTTT,CASSGTSGSSDTQYF
.,TRBV7-2,TRBJ2-7,.,TGTGCCGGCAGCCAGCAGGGTTTCTCCTACGAGCAGTACTTC,CAGSQQGFSYEQYF
.,TRBV11-3,TRBJ2-7,many,TGTGCCAGCAGCTCCATGGACTACGAGCAGTACTTC,CASSSMDYEQYF
.,TRBV2,TRBJ2-5,.,TGTGCCAGCAGTGAAGGGACCCAGTACTTC,CASSEGTQYF
.,TRBV20-1,TRBJ1-1,.,TGCAGTGCTAAAGAGGGGCCCGTGAACACTGAAGCTTTCTTT,CSAKEGPVNTEAFF
TRBD1,TRBV24-1,TRBJ2-3,.,TGTGCCACCAGTGATTTGGGGACAGGCACAGATACGCAGTATTTT,CATSDLGTGTDTQYF
.,TRBV29-1,TRBJ1-2,many,TGCAGCGTTGAAGAAGGTGGCTTCGGCTACACCTTC,CSVEEGGFGYTF
TRBD2,TRBV9,TRBJ2-2,.,TGTGCCAGCAGTGACCCGGGACTAGCCGGGGAGCTGTTTTTT,CASSDPGLAGELFF
.,TRBV10-3,TRBJ1-5,.,TGTGCCATCAGTGATTCCGAGGCAGGTCAGCCCCAGCATTTT,CAISDSEAGQPQHF
TRBD1,TRBV15,TRBJ1-3,once,TGTGCCACCAGCGGACCCGGGACAGTGAGCTCTGGAAACACCATATATTTT,CATSGPGTVSSGNTIYF
.,TRBV24-1,TRBJ1-2,.,TGTGCCACCAGTGACAGTAACGACAGGTTTGGGTATGGCTACACCTTC,CATSDSNDRFGYGYTF
TRBD1,TRBV7-4,TRBJ1-1,once,TGTGCCAGCAGCTTATCGGGACAGGGAACTGAAGCTTTCTTT,CASSLSGQGTEAFF
TRBD1,TRBV9,TRBJ2-2,.,TGTGCCAGCAGCGTAGCTTTGGGGACAGGGGGCGCGTACACCGGGGAGCTGTTTTTT,CASSVALGTGGAYTGELFF
.,TRBV29-1,TRBJ2-5,.,TGCAGCGTTGTACCTGCGGGGAGGGAGACCCAGTACTTC,CSVVPAGRETQYF
.,TRBV19,TRBJ1-1,many,TGTGCCAGTAGTACGGGAGGGTGGACTGAAGCTTTCTTT,CASSTGGWTEAFF
.,TRBV27,TRBJ2-3,.,TGTGCCAGCAGCCGGCGGGGAACAAGGACAGATACGCAGTATTTT,CASSRRGTRTDTQYF
.,TRBV10-3,TRBJ2-3,.,TGTGCCATCAGTGAGTCCGGCACAGATACGCAGTATTTT,CAISESGTDTQYF
.,TRBV7-3,TRBJ1-1,.,TGTGCCAGCAGCTACCTCACTGAAGCTTTCTTT,CASSYLTEAFF
.,TRBV20-1,TRBJ1-5,.,TGCAGTGCTAGCGAGGGGGGGAATAGCAATCAGCCCCAGCATTTT,CSASEGGNSNQPQHF
TRBD2,TRBV9,TRBJ2-3,.,TGTGCCAGCAGCGAGGCAGGACTAGCGGTCCAGCCCGCAGATACGCAGTATTTT,CASSEAGLAVQPADTQYF
.,TRBV2,TRBJ1-4,.,TGTGCCAGCATCGGAGAAAAACTGTTTTTT,CASIGEKLFF
TRBD1,TRBV9,TRBJ1-2,.,TGTGCCAGCGATCGACAGGGGGCTAACTATGGCTACACCTTC,CASDRQGANYGYTF
.,TRBV19,TRBJ1-1,many,TGTGCCAGCCTGATGCGAAGGGGTGAAGCTTTCTTT,CASLMRRGEAFF
.,TRBV7-9,TRBJ1-6,.,TGTGCCAGCAGCTTAGGGCAGATTAATTCACCCCTCCACTTT,CASSLGQINSPLHF
.,TRBV6-2/TRBV6-3,TRBJ2-6,.,TGTGCCAGCAACGGGGGTGGTGGGGCCAACGTCCTGACTTTC,CASNGGGGANVLTF
TRBD1,TRBV14,TRBJ2-7,few,TGTGCCAGCAGCCACCGGGACAGGGCCTACGAGCAGTACTTC,CASSHRDRAYEQYF
.,TRBV29-1,TRBJ1-3,.,TGCAGCGTAAACCAGGGCTCTGGAAACACCATATATTTT,CSVNQGSGNTIYF
.,TRBV7-3,TRBJ1-1,.,TGTGCCAGCAGCTTAGCCCAGGGCATGAACACTGAAGCTTTCTTT,CASSLAQGMNTEAFF
.,TRBV19,TRBJ1-2,once,TGTGCCAGTAGTGCCACCTATCGGAGGGGCTATGGCTACACCTTC,CASSATYRRGYGYTF
.,TRBV7-9,TRBJ1-4,.,TGTGCCACCAAGAGGTTGGATTTCGAAAAACTGTTTTTT,CATKRLDFEKLFF
.,TRBV15,TRBJ1-2,.,TGTGCCACCAGCAGAGAGACGGTTAACTATGGCTACACCTTC,CATSRETVNYGYTF
TRBD2,TRBV19,TRBJ2-7,.,TGTGCCAGTCAGCGGGAGGGATCCTACGAGCAGTACTTC,CASQREGSYEQYF
.,TRBV29-1,TRBJ2-1,.,TGCGGCGTTGAAGTCGGGCAGGGTTACAATGAGCAGTTCTTC,CGVEVGQGYNEQFF
.,TRBV19,TRBJ2-5,.,TGTGCCAGTAGTATCGAGGGCGGGGAGACCCAGTACTTC,CASSIEGGETQYF
.,TRBV12-3/TRBV12-4,TRBJ2-2,.,TGTGCCAGCAGTTCTCCCGGGGGCTGGGACGGGGAGCTGTTTTTT,CASSSPGGWDGELFF
.,TRBV7-8,TRBJ2-3,.,TGTGCCAGCAGCCCACCAGGGTCTTATAGCACAGATACGCAGTATTTT,CASSPPGSYSTDTQYF
.,TRBV5-1,TRBJ1-3,few,TGCGCCAGCAGCTTGGATCCGGGTTTGGCTAACACCATATATTTT,CASSLDPGLANTIYF